This is a list of T cell receptor beta chains from one sample in a study of memory CD4+ T cells and cytomegalovirus serostatus. Libraries were prepared by immunoSEQ multiplex PCR; TCRdb keeps only in-frame clonotypes and omits some of them. There are under 40,000 clones in the sample; less than 80% occur only once, and roughly 5% lies in the top ten. Sequencing was performed on memory CD4+ T cells from blood. The receptors were sampled from an adult in good health and CMV-seropositive. CDR3s include the opening cysteine and the closing phenylalanine or tryptophan. The D gene is left open where the match is weak. Clone size, where shown, is once, few, many, or a class for clones that have expanded.

18,.,TRBJ2-7,.,TRBV7-9,CASSSPLGPGLKKYEQYF,TGTGCCAGCAGCTCCCCCCTCGGTCCGGGACTCAAGAAATACGAGCAGTACTTC
11,.,TRBJ2-1,.,TRBV29-1,CSVEGVLEQFF,TGCAGCGTTGAAGGGGTTCTCGAGCAGTTCTTC
16,TRBD1,TRBJ2-7,once,TRBV5-4,CASSSGGTGVSYEQYF,TGTGCCAGCAGCTCTGGGGGGACAGGGGTCTCCTACGAGCAGTACTTC
12,.,TRBJ2-1,.,TRBV7-2,CASSLIKYEQFF,TGTGCCAGCAGCCTTATTAAATATGAGCAGTTCTTC
14,TRBD1,TRBJ2-4,few,TRBV7-2,CASSRDRAENIQYF,TGTGCCAGCAGCCGGGACAGGGCGGAAAACATTCAGTACTTC
15,.,TRBJ2-5,few,TRBV13,CASSLRGTIQETQYF,TGTGCCAGCAGCTTGAGGGGGACGATACAAGAGACCCAGTACTTC
16,TRBD2,TRBJ2-1,.,TRBV2,CASGSPFSGRPNEQFF,TGTGCCAGCGGGTCCCCTTTTAGCGGGAGGCCAAATGAGCAGTTCTTC
14,.,TRBJ2-5,few,TRBV7-2,CASSTGPVPETQYF,TGTGCCAGCAGCACGGGCCCCGTCCCAGAGACCCAGTACTTC
16,TRBD2,TRBJ2-3,.,TRBV7-9,CASSQSRGRLVDTQYF,TGTGCCAGCAGCCAAAGTCGCGGGAGGTTGGTAGATACGCAGTATTTT
14,TRBD1,TRBJ2-5,.,TRBV5-4,CASNSGQGRGSQYF,TGTGCCAGCAACTCAGGACAGGGCAGGGGGAGCCAGTACTTC
13,.,TRBJ2-3,.,TRBV2,CASSGISTDTQYF,TGTGCCAGCAGCGGAATTTCCACAGATACGCAGTATTTT
15,TRBD1,TRBJ1-5,few,TRBV4-1,CASSHEGQVGQPQHF,TGCGCCAGCAGCCATGAAGGACAGGTGGGTCAGCCCCAGCATTTT
14,.,TRBJ2-1,.,TRBV5-1,CASSLDRTYNEQFF,TGCGCCAGCAGCTTGGACAGGACGTACAATGAGCAGTTCTTC
16,.,TRBJ1-3,.,TRBV7-6,CASSLGHGSSGNTIYF,TGTGCCAGCAGCTTGGGACACGGCAGCTCTGGAAACACCATATATTTT
15,.,TRBJ2-3,.,TRBV7-9,CASSPKRRVSDTQYF,TGTGCCAGCAGCCCCAAGCGCAGGGTTAGTGATACGCAGTATTTT
12,.,TRBJ2-7,.,TRBV14,CASSPRAYEQYF,TGTGCCAGCAGCCCCAGAGCTTACGAGCAGTACTTC
15,TRBD2,TRBJ2-3,.,TRBV6-5,CASSYSSGGTDTQYF,TGTGCCAGCAGTTACTCCAGCGGGGGCACAGATACGCAGTATTTT
12,.,TRBJ2-7,.,TRBV6-1,CASSVAEYEQYF,TGTGCCAGCAGTGTGGCGGAATACGAGCAGTACTTC
13,.,TRBJ2-5,.,TRBV28,CASSHPVQEPQYF,TGTGCCAGCAGTCACCCCGTCCAAGAGCCCCAGTACTTC
15,.,TRBJ1-1,.,TRBV27,CASSGDAKMNTEAFF,TGTGCCAGCAGTGGGGACGCAAAGATGAACACTGAAGCTTTCTTT
13,.,TRBJ1-2,.,TRBV5-4,CASRMGGDAGYTF,TGTGCCAGCAGGATGGGGGGGGACGCGGGCTACACCTTC
12,.,TRBJ1-4,.,TRBV6-5,CASTGDNEKLFF,TGTGCCAGCACGGGGGATAATGAAAAACTGTTTTTT
13,.,TRBJ2-7,.,TRBV7-2,CASSFGTQYEQYF,TGTGCCAGCAGCTTCGGGACTCAATACGAGCAGTACTTC
17,TRBD2,TRBJ2-1,.,TRBV19,CASSSWGRGAYLDEQFF,TGTGCCAGTAGTAGCTGGGGGCGGGGGGCCTATTTGGATGAGCAGTTCTTC
13,.,TRBJ1-6,.,TRBV14,CASSQYSNSPLHF,TGTGCCAGCAGCCAGTACAGCAATTCACCCCTCCACTTT
18,TRBD1,TRBJ2-6,.,TRBV7-9,CASSLGTGGASGANVLTF,TGTGCCAGCAGCTTAGGGACAGGGGGCGCTTCTGGGGCTAACGTCCTGACTTTC
17,.,TRBJ1-3,.,TRBV25-1,CASSGELGGHLGNTIYF,TGTGCCAGCAGTGGAGAGTTAGGGGGACACCTCGGAAACACCATATATTTT
13,TRBD1,TRBJ2-7,.,TRBV23-1,CASSQSTGAEQYF,TGCGCCAGCAGTCAATCAACAGGGGCCGAGCAGTACTTC
18,.,TRBJ1-6,few,TRBV5-1,CASSRNFIQRPGTGPLHF,TGCGCCAGCAGCCGAAACTTTATACAGAGACCAGGGACTGGACCCCTCCACTTT
13,.,TRBJ2-3,once,TRBV11-3,CASSLSAQDTQYF,TGTGCCAGCAGCTTATCCGCGCAGGATACGCAGTATTTT
12,.,TRBJ1-4,.,TRBV28,CASMTDGEKLFF,TGTGCCAGCATGACGGACGGTGAAAAACTGTTTTTT
13,.,TRBJ2-7,.,TRBV7-2,CASSLSGGEGQYF,TGTGCCAGCAGCTTGTCGGGGGGCGAAGGGCAGTACTTC
15,.,TRBJ1-5,.,TRBV6-1,CASSEAKGHHQPRHF,TGTGCCAGCAGTGAAGCCAAGGGACACCATCAGCCCCGGCATTTT
15,TRBD2,TRBJ2-1,.,TRBV5-6,CASSLASGLASEQFF,TGTGCCAGCAGCTTGGCCTCGGGACTAGCCTCCGAGCAGTTCTTC
15,.,TRBJ1-5,.,TRBV28,CASSTPTLSNQPQHF,TGTGCCAGCAGTACACCTACCCTTAGCAATCAGCCCCAGCATTTT
16,.,TRBJ1-6,.,TRBV15,CATSRGPASGDSPLHF,TGTGCCACCAGCAGAGGGCCAGCTTCTGGGGATTCACCCCTCCACTTT
14,.,TRBJ1-2,few,TRBV7-9,CASSSQTGTDGYTF,TGTGCCAGCAGCTCCCAAACCGGGACGGATGGCTACACCTTC
14,.,TRBJ1-1,.,TRBV5-1,CASSLAGANTEAFF,TGCGCCAGCAGCTTGGCAGGGGCGAACACTGAAGCTTTCTTT
10,.,TRBJ1-1,medium-sized,TRBV6-1,CASSDTEAFF,TGTGCCAGCAGTGACACTGAAGCTTTCTTT
16,.,TRBJ2-7,.,TRBV12-1,CASSSSGTGGTCEQYF,TGTGCCAGCAGCTCCTCCGGGACAGGGGGTACTTGCGAGCAGTACTTC
14,.,TRBJ2-3,.,TRBV7-2,CASSKDRYTDTQYF,TGTGCCAGCAGCAAGGACAGATACACAGATACGCAGTATTTT
16,.,TRBJ1-2,.,TRBV7-8,CASSLGSVRVREGYTF,TGTGCCAGCAGCTTAGGTTCGGTCAGGGTACGGGAGGGCTACACCTTC
18,TRBD1,TRBJ1-5,.,TRBV19,CASSIFAPGQGRNQPQHF,TGTGCCAGTAGTATTTTTGCCCCGGGACAGGGGCGCAATCAGCCCCAGCATTTT
18,TRBD2,TRBJ2-5,.,TRBV4-2,CASSQELAGGQPQETQYF,TGTGCCAGCAGCCAAGAACTAGCGGGGGGACAGCCCCAAGAGACCCAGTACTTC
15,.,TRBJ2-3,once,TRBV28,CASSFPGPSTDTQYF,TGTGCCAGCAGTTTTCCGGGACCGAGCACAGATACGCAGTATTTT
17,.,TRBJ1-2,.,TRBV6-1,CASSESNKWEGGRGYTF,TGTGCCAGCAGTGAATCTAATAAGTGGGAAGGGGGACGGGGCTACACCTTC
18,TRBD1,TRBJ1-2,.,TRBV7-9,CASKPQPGQGASNYGYTF,TGTGCCAGCAAACCGCAACCGGGACAGGGGGCCTCCAACTATGGCTACACCTTC
15,.,TRBJ2-1,.,TRBV7-3,CASSAGTSTYNEQFF,TGTGCCAGCAGTGCCGGGACTTCTACCTACAATGAGCAGTTCTTC
15,.,TRBJ1-4,.,TRBV7-9,CASSPPFEGEEKLFF,TGTGCCAGCAGCCCCCCCTTTGAAGGGGAGGAAAAACTGTTTTTT
14,.,TRBJ1-2,once,TRBV5-1,CASSLGGDHYGYTF,TGCGCCAGCAGCTTGGGAGGGGACCACTATGGCTACACCTTC
13,.,TRBJ2-5,.,TRBV7-3,CASSLTNQETQYF,TGTGCCAGCAGCTTAACTAACCAAGAGACCCAGTACTTC
19,.,TRBJ2-1,.,TRBV4-1,CASSQEAGGSLSVRDRQFF,TGCGCCAGCAGCCAAGAGGCCGGGGGTAGTCTAAGCGTCCGGGACAGACAGTTCTTC
14,.,TRBJ1-1,.,TRBV7-3,CASSLNPGNTEAFF,TGTGCCAGCAGCTTAAACCCGGGGAACACTGAAGCTTTCTTT
14,TRBD1,TRBJ1-2,.,TRBV5-1,CASSPDRGLYGYTF,TGCGCCAGCAGCCCGGACAGGGGTTTATATGGCTACACCTTC
18,TRBD2,TRBJ2-5,medium-sized,TRBV4-1,CASSQITSGGAGQETQYF,TGCGCCAGCAGCCAAATAACTAGCGGGGGGGCGGGGCAAGAGACCCAGTACTTC
16,TRBD2,TRBJ2-3,.,TRBV7-6,CASSRTGTSSSDTQYF,TGTGCCAGCAGCCGCACCGGGACTAGCTCTTCAGATACGCAGTATTTT
16,.,TRBJ2-3,few,TRBV5-1,CASSLAPGEGTDTQYF,TGCGCCAGCAGCTTGGCTCCAGGGGAAGGCACAGATACGCAGTATTTT
14,TRBD2,TRBJ2-7,.,TRBV7-8,CASSRNMAGVEQYF,TGTGCCAGCAGCCGAAACATGGCGGGAGTCGAGCAGTACTTC
16,.,TRBJ1-5,.,TRBV7-8,CASSLAVGQSNQPQHF,TGTGCCAGCAGCTTAGCGGTGGGCCAGAGCAATCAGCCCCAGCATTTT